This T cell receptor (beta chain) was retrieved from a study of cytomegalovirus exposure and HLA in healthy donors. Study-wide context: Caucasian-associated ancestry cluster membership applied to approximately 84% of approximately 420 genotyped donors. Whole-study results and caveats: Researchers reportedly found TCR beta sequences accurately predicted most subjects' HLA-A and HLA-B alleles.

It was with 60 Vbeta and 13 Jbeta primers that the PCR ran. Original handling: The count from a later analysis was roughly 80 million unique TCR beta chains, 9 million to 12 million of them shared. Clones were read by immunoSEQ multiplex PCR, and TCRdb kept only the in-frame ones, dropping some. The V and J calls and clone size are taken from that table; D and trimming were inferred from the DNA. This table holds 37,000 or so clones, around 70% found once. This clone was seen only once. The antigen is undetermined. The receptor's source is a young man in good health and CMV-seronegative. Material for sequencing was PBMCs.

The CDR3 is CASSRGGNTEAFF. The CDR3 region has the DNA TGTGCCAGCAGCCGGGGGGGGAACACTGAAGCTTTCTTT. This chain connects TRBV7-3 to TRBJ1-1; perhaps TRBD1 as D (5 bases). The germline V and J ends were trimmed by 5 bases and 1 base, with 8 bases remaining between them. CDR3 size: 13 residues. The germline CDR1 and CDR2 sequences are SGHTA and FQGTGA.